This T cell receptor (beta chain) is from a study of beta chain features in type 1 diabetes. Study-wide findings and caveats: Within each of all four CD4+ subsets, Type 1 diabetes patients had TCRB CDR3s that were moderately but significantly shorter.

As for this clone: Antigen unknown.

Trimming removed 5 bases from V and 5 bases from J, with 12 bases in between. CDR1 is MNHEY, CDR2 SMNVEV, per germline (reference sequence). This CDR3 has 14 amino acids. Sequenced material consisted of expressed TCRB transcripts (all of the isolated RNA was reverse transcribed). Libraries were prepared by immunoSEQ multiplex PCR; TCRdb keeps only in-frame clonotypes and omits some of them. Of hundreds of thousands of clones in the sample, around 13% were seen once. The TCR comes from a man aged 25-45 years in good health. The specimen sequenced was central memory CD4+ T cells from blood. The chain uses TRBV27 and TRBJ2-2, with D possibly matching TRBD1 (7 bases). The CDR3 reads CASSEQGRTGELFF. Written as DNA, the CDR3 is TGTGCCAGCAGTGAACAGGGGAGGACCGGGGAGCTGTTTTTT.